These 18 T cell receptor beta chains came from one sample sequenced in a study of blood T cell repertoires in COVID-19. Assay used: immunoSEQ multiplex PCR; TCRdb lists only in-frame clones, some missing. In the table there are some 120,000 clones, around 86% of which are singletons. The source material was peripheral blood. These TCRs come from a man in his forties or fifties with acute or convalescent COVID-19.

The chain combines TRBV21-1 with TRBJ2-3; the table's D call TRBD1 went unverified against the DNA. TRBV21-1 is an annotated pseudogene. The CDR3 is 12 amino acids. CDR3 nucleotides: TGTGCCGTCAGGGGGCACCCAGATACGCAGTATTTT. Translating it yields CAVRGHPDTQYF.

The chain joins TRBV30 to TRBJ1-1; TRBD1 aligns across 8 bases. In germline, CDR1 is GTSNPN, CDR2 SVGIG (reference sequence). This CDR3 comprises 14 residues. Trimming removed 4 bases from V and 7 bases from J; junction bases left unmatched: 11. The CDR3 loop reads CAWNLEDRGLEAFF. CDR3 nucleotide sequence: TGTGCCTGGAACCTCGAAGACAGGGGCCTTGAAGCTTTCTTT. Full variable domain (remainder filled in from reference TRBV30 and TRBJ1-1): SQTIHQWPATLVQPVGSPLSLECTVEGTSNPNLYWYRQAAGRGLQLLFYSVGIGQISSEVPQNLSASRPQDRQFILSSKKLLLSDSGFYLCAWNLEDRGLEAFFGQGTRLTVV.

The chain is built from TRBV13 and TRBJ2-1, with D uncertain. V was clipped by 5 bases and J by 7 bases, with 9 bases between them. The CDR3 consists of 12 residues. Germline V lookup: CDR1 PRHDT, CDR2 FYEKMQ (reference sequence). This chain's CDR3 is CASSIPGNEQFF. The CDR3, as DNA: TGTGCCAGCAGCATCCCAGGAAATGAGCAGTTCTTC.

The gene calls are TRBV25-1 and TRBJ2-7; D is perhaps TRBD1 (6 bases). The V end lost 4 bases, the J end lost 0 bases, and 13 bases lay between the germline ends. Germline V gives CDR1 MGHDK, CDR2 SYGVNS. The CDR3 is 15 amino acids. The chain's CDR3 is CASSAQGSGSYEQYF. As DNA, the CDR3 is TGTGCCAGCAGTGCACAGGGTTCGGGCTCCTACGAGCAGTACTTC.

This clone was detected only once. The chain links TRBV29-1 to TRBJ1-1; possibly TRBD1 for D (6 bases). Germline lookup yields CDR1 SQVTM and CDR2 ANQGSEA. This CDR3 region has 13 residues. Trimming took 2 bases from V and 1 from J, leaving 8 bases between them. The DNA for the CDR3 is TGCAGCGTTGAAACGGACAGGAACACTGAAGCTTTCTTT. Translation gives CSVETDRNTEAFF.

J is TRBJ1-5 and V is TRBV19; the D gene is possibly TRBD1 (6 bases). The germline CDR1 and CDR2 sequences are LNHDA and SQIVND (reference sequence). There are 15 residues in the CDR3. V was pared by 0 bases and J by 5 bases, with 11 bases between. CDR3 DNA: TGTGCCAGTAGTATAGACAGGGGTAGGGATCAGCCCCAGCATTTT. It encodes CASSIDRGRDQPQHF.

CDR3 in DNA: TGTGCCAGCAGTCGCACCAGGCCCGCATCCTCTGGAAACACCATATATTTT. Protein sequence: CASSRTRPASSGNTIYF. The rearrangement links TRBV2 to TRBJ1-3; D ambiguous. CDR3 length equals 17 residues. Trimming stripped 5 bases from V and 0 bases from J, with 17 bases between. Germline V gene sequence: CDR1 SNHLY, CDR2 FYNNEI.

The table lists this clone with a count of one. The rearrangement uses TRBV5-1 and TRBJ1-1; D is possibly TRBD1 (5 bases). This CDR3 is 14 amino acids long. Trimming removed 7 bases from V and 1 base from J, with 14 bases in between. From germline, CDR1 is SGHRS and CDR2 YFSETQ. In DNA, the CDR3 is TGCGCCAGCGGGGTCGTAGGACAGAACACTGAAGCTTTCTTT. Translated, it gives CASGVVGQNTEAFF.

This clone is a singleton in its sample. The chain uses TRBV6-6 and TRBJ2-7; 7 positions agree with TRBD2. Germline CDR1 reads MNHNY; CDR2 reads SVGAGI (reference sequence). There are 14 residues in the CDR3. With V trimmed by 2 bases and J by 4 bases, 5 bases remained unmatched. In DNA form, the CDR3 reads TGTGCCAGCAGTTACGAGCGGGGCGCGTACGAGCAGTACTTC. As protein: CASSYERGAYEQYF.

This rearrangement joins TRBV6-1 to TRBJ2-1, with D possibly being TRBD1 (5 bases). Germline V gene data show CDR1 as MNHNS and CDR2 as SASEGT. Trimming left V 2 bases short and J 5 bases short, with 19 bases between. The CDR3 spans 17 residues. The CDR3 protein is CASSESYLRQWDNEQFF. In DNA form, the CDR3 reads TGTGCCAGCAGTGAATCGTACTTGAGACAGTGGGACAATGAGCAGTTCTTC.

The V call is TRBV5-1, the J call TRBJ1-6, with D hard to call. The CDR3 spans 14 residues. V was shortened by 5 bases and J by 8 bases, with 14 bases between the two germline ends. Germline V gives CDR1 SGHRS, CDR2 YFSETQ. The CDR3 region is CASSSRVGDSPLHF. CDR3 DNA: TGCGCCAGCAGTTCCCGGGTCGGGGATTCACCCCTCCACTTT. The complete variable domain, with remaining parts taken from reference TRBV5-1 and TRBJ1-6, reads KAGVTQTPRYLIKTRGQQVTLSCSPISGHRSVSWYQQTPGQGLQFLFEYFSETQRNKGNFPGRFSGRQFSNSRSEMNVSTLELGDSALYLCASSSRVGDSPLHFGNGTRLTVT.

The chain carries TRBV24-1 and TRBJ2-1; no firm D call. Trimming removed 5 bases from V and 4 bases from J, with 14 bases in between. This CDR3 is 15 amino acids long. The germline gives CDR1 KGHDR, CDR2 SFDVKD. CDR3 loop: CATSGKRSFYNEQFF. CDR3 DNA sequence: TGTGCCACCAGTGGGAAGCGCTCCTTTTACAATGAGCAGTTCTTC.

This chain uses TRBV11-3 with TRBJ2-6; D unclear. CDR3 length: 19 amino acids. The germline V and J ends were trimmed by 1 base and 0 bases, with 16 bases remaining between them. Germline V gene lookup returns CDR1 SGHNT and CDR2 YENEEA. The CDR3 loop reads CASSLGAPGHPSGANVLTF. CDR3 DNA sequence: TGTGCCAGCAGCTTAGGGGCCCCTGGGCACCCCTCTGGGGCCAACGTCCTGACTTTC.

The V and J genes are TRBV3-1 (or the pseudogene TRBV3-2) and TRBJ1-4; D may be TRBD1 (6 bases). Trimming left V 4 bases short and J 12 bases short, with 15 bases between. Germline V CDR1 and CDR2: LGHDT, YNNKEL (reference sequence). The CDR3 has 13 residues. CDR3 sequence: CASSLKQGVQLFF. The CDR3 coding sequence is TGTGCCAGCAGCCTCAAACAGGGAGTTCAACTGTTTTTT.

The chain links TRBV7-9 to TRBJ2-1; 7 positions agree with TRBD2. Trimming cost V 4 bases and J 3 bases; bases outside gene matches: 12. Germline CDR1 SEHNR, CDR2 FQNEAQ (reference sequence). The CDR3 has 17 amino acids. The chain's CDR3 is CASSSGTGTTHYNEQFF. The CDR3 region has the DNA TGTGCCAGCAGCTCCGGTACCGGGACTACCCACTACAATGAGCAGTTCTTC. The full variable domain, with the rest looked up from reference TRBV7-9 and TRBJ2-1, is DTGVSQNPRHKITKRGQNVTFRCDPISEHNRLYWYRQTLGQGPEFLTYFQNEAQLEKSRLLSDRFSAERPKGSFSTLEIQRTEQGDSAMYLCASSSGTGTTHYNEQFFGPGTRLTVL.

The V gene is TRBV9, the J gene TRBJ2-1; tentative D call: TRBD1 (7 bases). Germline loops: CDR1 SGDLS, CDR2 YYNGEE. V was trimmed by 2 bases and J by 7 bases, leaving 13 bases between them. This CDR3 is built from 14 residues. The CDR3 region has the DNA TGTGCCAGCAGCGTCCTACAGGGGAGGAATGAGCAGTTCTTC. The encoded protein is CASSVLQGRNEQFF.

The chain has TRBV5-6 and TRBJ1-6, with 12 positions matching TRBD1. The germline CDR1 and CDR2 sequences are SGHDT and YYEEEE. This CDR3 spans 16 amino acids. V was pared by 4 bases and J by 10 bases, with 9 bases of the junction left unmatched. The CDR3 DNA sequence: TGTGCCAGCAGCCCCGTGGGACAGGGGGCAATATCACCCCTCCACTTT. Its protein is CASSPVGQGAISPLHF.

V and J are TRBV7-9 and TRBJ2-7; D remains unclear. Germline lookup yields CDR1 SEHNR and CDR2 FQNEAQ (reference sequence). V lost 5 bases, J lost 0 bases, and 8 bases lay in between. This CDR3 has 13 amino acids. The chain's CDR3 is CASSDLSSYEQYF. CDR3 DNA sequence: TGTGCCAGCAGCGACTTAAGCTCCTACGAGCAGTACTTC.